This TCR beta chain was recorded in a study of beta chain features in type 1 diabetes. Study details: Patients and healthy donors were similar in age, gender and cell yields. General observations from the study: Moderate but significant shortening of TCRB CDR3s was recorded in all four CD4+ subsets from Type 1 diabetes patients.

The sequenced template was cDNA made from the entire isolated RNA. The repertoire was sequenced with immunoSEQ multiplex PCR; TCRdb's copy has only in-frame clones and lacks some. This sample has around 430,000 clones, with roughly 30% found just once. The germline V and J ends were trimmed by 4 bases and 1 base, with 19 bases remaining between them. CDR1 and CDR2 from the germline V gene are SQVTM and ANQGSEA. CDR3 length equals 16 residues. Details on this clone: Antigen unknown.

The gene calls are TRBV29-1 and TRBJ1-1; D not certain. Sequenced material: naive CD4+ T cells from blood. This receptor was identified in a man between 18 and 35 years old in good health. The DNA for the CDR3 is TGCAGCGTTGTGGGTACCGGATTGGCCAAGAACACTGAAGCTTTCTTT. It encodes CSVVGTGLAKNTEAFF. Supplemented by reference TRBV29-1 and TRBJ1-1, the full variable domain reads SAVISQKPSRDICQRGTSLTIQCQVDSQVTMMFWYRQQPGQSLTLIATANQGSEATYESGFVIDKFPISRPNLTFSTLTVSNMSPEDSSIYLCSVVGTGLAKNTEAFFGQGTRLTVV.